This T cell receptor beta chain was sequenced during a study of graft-versus-host responses after intestinal transplantation. Study summary: Multivisceral, liver-intestinal, or isolated intestinal transplants were given to recipients. The study gave all recipients anti-thymocyte globulin induction, then tacrolimus and steroids for 2 to 3 years. Regarding the study as a whole: GvH clones occurred in recipient marrow; some first appeared in ileum or blood. Early after transplant, HvG declines were associated with peak levels of circulating GvH clones.

A note on this clone: The antigen is not known.

Repertoires were generated with immunoSEQ multiplex PCR, while TCRdb's copy carries only in-frame clones and drops some. Of 90,000 to 120,000 clones in the sample, around 90% were seen once. CDR1 is MNHNS and CDR2 is SASEGT in the germline V gene. V lost 5 bases and J lost 1, with 9 bases in between. This CDR3 is built from 15 residues. This chain joins TRBV6-1 and TRBJ1-6; D not resolved. The clonotype comes from a human donor who was the organ donor for an intestinal transplant. The source was unstimulated CD4+ T cells sorted from spleen or lymph node cells, collected before transplant. Written as DNA, the CDR3 is TGTGCCAGCAGTACCCGACAATCCTATAATTCACCCCTCCACTTT. It codes for CASSTRQSYNSPLHF.